A selection of T cell receptor beta chains follows, all from one sample in a study of cytomegalovirus exposure and HLA in healthy donors. Measured with immunoSEQ multiplex PCR; TCRdb has only the in-frame clones, and not every one. The sample includes 110,000 or so clones, almost 75% seen only once; the top ten take 8.4%. The source material was PBMCs. The receptors stem from a middle-aged man in good health and CMV-seronegative. Each CDR3 is given with its conserved first and last residue. A D gene is named only where the DNA matches it firmly. The size field is filled for only some rows; it gives once, few, many or a size class.

D gene: .; clone size: .; V gene: TRBV9; J gene: TRBJ2-1; CDR3 protein: CASSVDLGGSYNEQFF; CDR3 DNA: TGTGCCAGCAGCGTAGATCTCGGCGGCTCCTACAATGAGCAGTTCTTC
D gene: .; clone size: .; V gene: TRBV9; J gene: TRBJ2-3; CDR3 protein: CASSPIAGGDTQYF; CDR3 DNA: TGTGCCAGCAGCCCCATCGCAGGGGGGGATACGCAGTATTTT
D gene: TRBD1; clone size: .; V gene: TRBV6-4; J gene: TRBJ1-6; CDR3 protein: CASSPGTGDSPLHF; CDR3 DNA: TGTGCCAGCAGTCCCGGGACAGGGGATTCACCCCTCCACTTT
D gene: TRBD2; clone size: .; V gene: TRBV5-5; J gene: TRBJ2-7; CDR3 protein: CASSFLAGGSYEQYF; CDR3 DNA: TGTGCCAGCAGCTTCTTAGCGGGGGGGTCCTACGAGCAGTACTTC
D gene: .; clone size: .; V gene: TRBV20-1; J gene: TRBJ2-7; CDR3 protein: CSASLSHEQYF; CDR3 DNA: TGCAGTGCTAGCCTCTCCCACGAGCAGTACTTC
D gene: TRBD1; clone size: .; V gene: TRBV9; J gene: TRBJ1-6; CDR3 protein: CASSKEVAGGQYNSPLHF; CDR3 DNA: TGTGCCAGCAGCAAAGAGGTGGCAGGGGGGCAATATAATTCACCCCTCCACTTT
D gene: TRBD2; clone size: .; V gene: TRBV6-1; J gene: TRBJ2-3; CDR3 protein: CASSGPLAGVDEDTQYF; CDR3 DNA: TGTGCCAGCAGTGGGCCCCTAGCGGGGGTAGATGAAGATACGCAGTATTTT
D gene: .; clone size: few; V gene: TRBV4-1; J gene: TRBJ1-5; CDR3 protein: CASSQGQNQPQHF; CDR3 DNA: TGCGCCAGCAGCCAAGGACAGAATCAGCCCCAGCATTTT
D gene: .; clone size: .; V gene: TRBV19; J gene: TRBJ1-2; CDR3 protein: CASSFPGQRNYGYTF; CDR3 DNA: TGTGCCAGTAGTTTCCCCGGACAGAGGAACTATGGCTACACCTTC
D gene: .; clone size: once; V gene: TRBV18; J gene: TRBJ1-2; CDR3 protein: CASSPDRNYGYTF; CDR3 DNA: TGTGCCAGCTCACCGGACAGAAACTATGGCTACACCTTC